The TCR beta chain under discussion was sequenced for a study of metastatic and nonmetastatic thyroid tumors. Not a single patient had been given any form of treatment at any point before undergoing thyroid surgery. CDR3 length: 13 residues. Trimming shortened V by 6 bases and J by 5 bases, and 14 bases separated the two germline ends. Via MiXCR, TCRdb re-called the PCR reads. The sample holds 15,000 to 20,000 clones, roughly 26% seen once. This TCR was recovered from a female donor with papillary thyroid cancer or a benign thyroid nodule (not recorded which). Some clones in this sample may be carry-over from other donors' samples. Sequencing was performed on tumor tissue. V usage is TRBV12-3 or TRBV12-4 and J usage is TRBJ2-7; TRBD1 is a possible D gene (5 bases). CDR3 sequence reads: CASSPLIQDEQYF. The DNA of the CDR3 is TGTGCCAGCAGCCCGTTAATACAGGACGAGCAGTACTTC.